This record covers a single T cell receptor (beta chain). Its specific antigen is unknown. No base-level quality is on record; no much larger clone is a single base apart. CDR1 and CDR2 (SEHNR, FQNEAQ) derive from the germline V gene (reference sequence). V is shortened by 5 bases, J by 0 bases, and the region joining them spans 15 bases. The cysteine opens and the phenylalanine closes a CDR3 of 16 amino acids. Only the CDR3 DNA stays, 48 bases, in frame from base 1. This record belongs to a study of T-cell memory formation after mild COVID-19 (dated by TCRdb to the early 2020s). About the full investigation: TCR sequence clusters from the two donors were found to be largely donor specific. In a couple of donors, T-cell clones that expanded and contracted after mild COVID-19 were followed by sequencing TCRalpha and TCRbeta repertoires longitudinally. The cohort was made up of two young adult volunteers, one female and one male, who were previously healthy. Findings and caveats that apply to the study as a whole: SARS-CoV-2 specificity was not confirmed for the second-wave clones peaking on day 37. The study included only a couple of mild cases, and larger cohorts that include severe cases with pre-infection samples were judged to be necessary. Some responding clones were detected in pre-infection memory, which suggested that pre-existing cross-reactive memory T cells had joined the SARS-CoV-2 response. Contracting CD4+ clones appeared mostly in the CM and EM memory subsets, whereas CD8+ clones were enriched in EMRA. Balanced CD4/CD8 phenotypes were observed for clones contracting from day 15 to 85, whereas a bias towards CD4+ was observed for a second wave of clones expanding from day 15 to 37.

Ficoll-Paque density gradient centrifugation was used to isolate PBMCs. The sample was run on an Illumina NovaSeq 6000. TCRalpha and TCRbeta cDNA libraries were constructed by 5'RACE with constant-segment primers, with sample barcodes and unique molecular identifiers being introduced. RNA was extracted from every sample with Trizol reagent. Amplification of the libraries took two PCR steps, and the second step added a second sample barcode plus Illumina TruSeq adapters. Sequencing of the libraries was done on an Illumina NovaSeq, producing 2 x 150 bp paired-end reads. Turning to the authors' computational methods: With migec v1.2.7, reads were demultiplexed and then collapsed into UMI-guided consensus sequences. Using mixcr v2.1.11, UMI consensuses were aligned to TRA and TRB V and J templates and then assembled into clonotypes. Expanded or contracted clonotypes were those called significant by both edgeR and NoisET, with noise models trained on biological replicates. For edgeR calls, the cutoffs were a false discovery rate-adjusted p below 0.01 and a log2 fold-change threshold of 1. As an exploratory analysis of dynamics, max-normalized trajectories of the 1000 most abundant clonotypes were examined with PCA combined with hierarchical clustering. Separately sequenced CD4+ and CD8+ repertoires were used to assign a CD4 or CD8 phenotype to each responding clone. Using fastp at Q25 and MiXCR, TCRdb reprocessed the public reads and kept productive beta chains. Merged by CDR3 protein, the rows form single entries marked with the most common genes and DNA. TCRdb, not the authors, supplied the V and J calls. This sample gives approximately 440,000 distinct CDR3 sequences in total; approximately 20% of them show up just once. 8.4% of the sample comes from the top ten.

Source material: PBMCs or a T cell subset sorted from them (not recorded which). The rearranged segments are TRBV7-9 and TRBJ2-3, with the D gene not clear enough to name. The sequence derives from an adult woman who had mild COVID-19 (a few samples of this study predate the infection). The sample titles of this study are shuffled in the database, so cell type and time point are left out; the donor was told from shared clones. The DNA reads as follows: TGTGCCAGCAGCCTCAGTGGGCAGTCTAGCACAGATACGCAGTATTTT. Translated, this gives CASSLSGQSSTDTQYF.